This record looks at one TCR beta chain sequence and its context. Its antigen is unidentified. The sample comes from a study of molecular identifiers for immune sequencing clone quantification. Whole-study results and caveats: Identical TCR molecules that share a barcode could lead to an underestimation of highly expanded clone sizes.

Preparation methods for the bulk TCR libraries were those previously described, with listed TCR primers. TCRdb processed the PCR reads anew with MiXCR; each CDR3 protein has one entry. The sample records about 630,000 distinct CDR3 sequences, 25% being singletons. The CDR3 length is 13 residues. Trimming removed 1 base at V and 4 bases at J, with 8 bases between. The germline gives CDR1 SEHNR, CDR2 FQNEAQ (reference sequence). Naive CD8 T cells were FACS-sorted by CD8+CD4-CCR7+CD45RA+ markers. The sequencing sample was made of naive CD8+ T cells from blood, with Jurkat cell RNA spiked in. Subset noted: FACS-sorted CD8+CD4-CCR7+CD45RA+ naive T cells. The origin of this receptor is a human donor in good health. Some libraries in this study had Jurkat cell RNA spiked in. V gene TRBV7-9 combines with J gene TRBJ2-7; D gene ambiguous. CDR3 region: CASSLGPRYEQYF. The CDR3 DNA follows: TGTGCCAGCAGCTTAGGGCCTAGGTACGAGCAGTACTTC. Combining the CDR3 with reference TRBV7-9 and TRBJ2-7 gives the whole variable domain DTGVSQNPRHKITKRGQNVTFRCDPISEHNRLYWYRQTLGQGPEFLTYFQNEAQLEKSRLLSDRFSAERPKGSFSTLEIQRTEQGDSAMYLCASSLGPRYEQYFGPGTRLTVT.